A single sample gave rise to the 2 T cell receptor beta chains below, sequenced in a study of blood T cell repertoires in COVID-19 (dated by TCRdb to 2019 to 2021). The library relied on the immunoSEQ multiplex PCR assay. Here the immuneACCESS table is served through TCRdb, limited to in-frame sequences with V and J called. Missing clones are a known gap in these copies; in checked studies unresolved V genes cover under half, and the rest lacks a known reason. A total of approximately 240,000 clones appear in this sample, 84% of them only once. Of the sample, roughly 4.6% is held by the ten largest clones. The specimen was peripheral blood. These receptors were taken from a woman aged 55-75 years who had recovered from COVID-19.

Of note for this clone: The junction and the germline gene differ at one end; a read error may be behind it. This chain uses TRBV6-5 with TRBJ2-7; 16 nucleotides agree with TRBD2. CDR3 length: 15 amino acids. From germline, CDR1 is MNHEY and CDR2 SVGAGI. The CDR3 DNA sequence: TGTGCCAGCAGTAGACAGGGGACTAGCGGGGGGGAGCTCGACTTC. Protein: CASSRQGTSGGELDF.

The genes are TRBV6-5 and TRBJ1-1, with D possibly being TRBD1 (5 bases). The CDR3 is made up of 13 amino acids. Germline V lookup: CDR1 MNHEY, CDR2 SVGAGI. V was cut by 6 bases and J by 1 base, with 9 bases left in between. The CDR3 region has the DNA TGTGCCAGCAGCTTCGGACAGAACACTGAAGCTTTCTTT. Protein: CASSFGQNTEAFF.